What follows are 26 T cell receptor beta chains derived from one specimen sequenced in a study of graft-versus-host responses after intestinal transplantation (dated by TCRdb to the early 2020s). The method was the immunoSEQ multiplex PCR assay. Held by TCRdb, this immuneACCESS table contains in-frame sequences only and omits some clones. Under half of the omission traces to an unresolved V gene where checked; the cause of the rest is unknown. This sample comprises roughly 38,000 clones, around 94% of them detected only once. The biggest ten clones account for about 0.72% of the sample. The starting material was PBMCs, obtained 16 days after intestinal transplant. These receptors were taken from a human patient who received an intestinal transplant, so some T cells may come from the graft donor.

V and J are TRBV4-1 and TRBJ2-5; no firm D call. This CDR3 is 13 amino acids long. Germline-derived CDR1 and CDR2 are MGHRA and YSYEKL. Trimming removed 3 bases at V and 5 bases at J, with 10 bases between. This CDR3 is CASSHPSRETQYF. CDR3 nucleotide sequence: TGCGCCAGCAGCCACCCTTCGAGGGAGACCCAGTACTTC.

The chain links TRBV7-8 to TRBJ2-7; D remains ambiguous. CDR1 and CDR2 from the germline V gene are SGHVS and FQNEAQ. Trimming stripped 5 bases from V and 3 bases from J, with 17 bases between. The CDR3 loop spans 15 amino acids. For the CDR3, the DNA is TGTGCCAGCAGCGGAATAGCCCAGCAAATCTACGAGCAGTACTTC. It specifies CASSGIAQQIYEQYF.

The chain is built from TRBV4-3 and TRBJ2-3; perhaps TRBD2 as D (6 bases). Germline values: CDR1 LGHNA, CDR2 YSLEER. Trimming took 1 base from V and 3 from J, leaving 17 bases between them. This CDR3 has 17 amino acids. CDR3 nucleotide sequence: TGCGCCAGCAGCCAAGGTCCTCTAGCGCGAGTGACAGATACGCAGTATTTT. Translating gives CASSQGPLARVTDTQYF.

The V and J genes are TRBV27 and TRBJ2-5; TRBD2 aligns across 12 bases. The V gene's germline CDR1 is MNHEY and CDR2 SMNVEV (reference sequence). V was pared by 4 bases and J by 5 bases, with 11 bases of the junction left unmatched. CDR3 length equals 17 residues. CDR3 DNA: TGTGCCAGCAGTTCTCTAGCGGGAGGGCCTCTTGTCGAGACCCAGTACTTC. It is translated as CASSSLAGGPLVETQYF.

Details on this clone: One end of the junction does not line up with germline, which may come from a read error. The rearrangement uses TRBV5-4 and TRBJ1-1, with no clear D. CDR1 and CDR2 from the germline V gene are SGHNT and YYREEE (reference sequence). The CDR3 sequence is 15 residues long. The CDR3 here is CASILSGSGSPEAFF. CDR3 sequence (DNA): TGTGCCAGCATCTTGTCCGGGTCGGGGTCCCCTGAAGCTTTCTTT.

This clone was observed a few times. The chain links TRBV9 to TRBJ2-7, with a weak D call TRBD2 (6 bases). Deletions cut 4 bases from V and 4 bases from J, with 21 bases between. The CDR3 consists of 16 residues. Germline V gene sequence: CDR1 SGDLS, CDR2 YYNGEE. This chain's CDR3 is CASSPGVVAEGYEQYF. CDR3 DNA: TGTGCCAGCAGCCCTGGGGTCGTCGCGGAGGGATACGAGCAGTACTTC.

V is TRBV6-6 and J is TRBJ2-7; 8 positions agree with TRBD2. This CDR3 has 15 amino acids. Germline lookup yields CDR1 MNHNY and CDR2 SVGAGI (reference sequence). Trimming removed 0 bases from V and 3 bases from J; junction bases left unmatched: 4. The CDR3 DNA reads TGTGCCAGCAGTTACTCGGAACTAGCGGTCTACGAGCAGTACTTC. Translation: CASSYSELAVYEQYF.

The chain employs TRBV15 and TRBJ2-5; 7 nucleotides align to TRBD2. The ends lost 5 bases at V and 4 bases at J; junction bases unmatched: 13. Germline assignment: CDR1 LNHNV and CDR2 YYDKDF (reference sequence). This CDR3 is 16 amino acids long. CDR3 nucleotides: TGTGCCACCAGCCCGCGAGCGGGGCAAGCCGGAGAGACCCAGTACTTC. As protein: CATSPRAGQAGETQYF.

The chain couples TRBV5-6 to TRBJ2-2; D possibly corresponds to TRBD1 (6 bases). Per the germline V gene, CDR1 is SGHDT and CDR2 is YYEEEE. The CDR3 sequence is 14 residues long. Trimming removed 3 bases at V and 6 bases at J, with 12 bases between. The CDR3: CASSSETGAGELFF. The CDR3 DNA reads as TGTGCCAGCAGCTCGGAGACAGGAGCCGGGGAGCTGTTTTTT.

V is TRBV19 and J is TRBJ2-6, with 9 bases lining up with TRBD1. The V and J ends lost 2 bases and 2 bases, in that order; junction bases with no gene match: 7. The germline CDR1 and CDR2 sequences are LNHDA and SQIVND (reference sequence). The CDR3 sequence is 18 residues long. Here the CDR3 reads CASSISLRDRAGANVLTF. CDR3 bases: TGTGCCAGTAGTATATCCCTCCGGGACAGGGCTGGGGCCAACGTCCTGACTTTC. The full variable domain, with the rest looked up from reference TRBV19 and TRBJ2-6, is DGGITQSPKYLFRKEGQNVTLSCEQNLNHDAMYWYRQDPGQGLRLIYYSQIVNDFQKGDIAEGYSVSREKKESFPLTVTSAQKNPTAFYLCASSISLRDRAGANVLTFGAGSRLTVL.

The chain combines TRBV7-9 with TRBJ1-4; tentative D call: TRBD1 (5 bases). In germline, CDR1 is SEHNR, CDR2 FQNEAQ (reference sequence). The CDR3 extends over 14 amino acids. Trimming took off 4 bases at V and 6 bases at J, with 12 bases between the two ends. The DNA for the CDR3 is TGTGCCAGCAGCTCCTCTTTGGGGGATGAAAAACTGTTTTTT. Protein sequence: CASSSSLGDEKLFF.

The CDR3 region has the DNA TGCGCCAGCAGCTCGGGCACAGGTTCTCTGCGCTACGAGCAGTACTTC. It yields the protein CASSSGTGSLRYEQYF. The chain has TRBV5-1 and TRBJ2-7, with D possibly being TRBD1 (5 bases). Germline V lookup: CDR1 SGHRS, CDR2 YFSETQ. The CDR3 length is 16 residues. With 3 bases removed from V and 3 bases from J, the gap between germline ends came to 19 bases.

The chain employs TRBV6-9 and TRBJ2-1, with D possibly being TRBD1 or TRBD2 (5 bases each). Germline V gene data show CDR1 as MNHGY and CDR2 as SVAAGI. Trimming removed 5 bases at V and 9 bases at J, with 20 bases between. The CDR3 has 15 residues. The CDR3 DNA sequence: TGTGCCAGCAGTATAGGGGTCGAGCGGCGACGTGAGCAGTTCTTC. Its translation is CASSIGVERRREQFF.

This clone appeared a single time. V and J are TRBV28 and TRBJ2-5, with TRBD2 matching over 13 bases. After removal of 0 bases from V and 2 bases from J, the junction contained 12 bases not matched to a gene. There are 20 residues in the CDR3. From germline, CDR1 is MDHEN and CDR2 SYDVKM. CDR3 nucleotides: TGTGCCAGCAGTTTATGGCCCACTAGCGGGAGGGCTCAGGAACAAGAGACCCAGTACTTC. It codes for CASSLWPTSGRAQEQETQYF.

The rearrangement joins TRBV28 to TRBJ2-2; TRBD1 or TRBD2 may be the D gene (5 bases each). The CDR3 length is 14 residues. From germline, CDR1 is MDHEN and CDR2 SYDVKM. The V and J ends lost 6 bases and 6 bases respectively, with 14 bases between them. CDR3 coding DNA: TGTGCCAGCAGCCTAGGGACGTCAGCCGGGGAGCTGTTTTTT. Encoded protein: CASSLGTSAGELFF.

About this clone: A junction end diverges from the germline sequence, so it may reflect a read error. The chain joins TRBV4-1 to TRBJ2-1; D gene ambiguous. The CDR3 loop spans 13 amino acids. The V gene's germline CDR1 is MGHRA and CDR2 YSYEKL. CDR3 nucleotides: TGCGCCAGCAGCCAAGATGGAGTTGATGAGCGGTTCTTC. This codes for CASSQDGVDERFF.

The chain employs TRBV9 and TRBJ2-1, with D perhaps matching TRBD1 (6 bases). V shed 4 bases and J shed 5 bases, with 13 bases lying between them. CDR3 size: 14 residues. Germline CDR1 reads SGDLS; CDR2 reads YYNGEE. The CDR3 is CASSSTGIDNEQFF. The CDR3 DNA follows: TGTGCCAGCAGCTCGACAGGCATCGACAATGAGCAGTTCTTC.

CDR3 amino acids: CASSLLLAGTDEQFF. In nucleotides, the CDR3 is TGTGCCAGCAGCTTGTTGCTAGCGGGGACAGATGAGCAGTTCTTC. This rearrangement joins TRBV5-5 to TRBJ2-1; 9 bases map to TRBD2. The germline V gene encodes CDR1 SGHKS and CDR2 YYEKEE (reference sequence). The V gene end was trimmed by 1 base and the J gene end by 8 bases; junction bases not matched to a gene: 7. The CDR3 extends over 15 amino acids.

V is TRBV6-6 and J is TRBJ1-3; D uncertain. Looked up from germline, CDR1 is MNHNY and CDR2 is SVGAGI (reference sequence). This CDR3 contains 14 residues. Trimming took 0 bases from V and 0 from J, leaving 3 bases between them. CDR3 DNA: TGTGCCAGCAGTTACTCCCTCTCTGGAAACACCATATATTTT. Amino acids: CASSYSLSGNTIYF.

This chain connects TRBV7-8 to TRBJ2-3, with 7 bases matching TRBD2. Germline loops: CDR1 SGHVS, CDR2 FQNEAQ. The CDR3 runs to 15 residues. Trimming removed 2 bases from V and 0 bases from J; junction bases left unmatched: 2. CDR3 residues: CASSLRSGSTDTQYF. In DNA, the CDR3 is TGTGCCAGCAGCTTACGTAGCGGGAGCACAGATACGCAGTATTTT.

This clone was seen just once. The chain couples TRBV21-1 to TRBJ2-4; the DNA was not used to check the table's D call, TRBD2. TRBV21-1 is classified as a pseudogene. The CDR3 covers 17 residues. CDR3 sequence: CASSKALGGATKNIQYF. The CDR3 DNA sequence: TGTGCCAGCAGCAAAGCGCTCGGGGGGGCGACCAAAAACATTCAGTACTTC.

The chain recombines TRBV15 with TRBJ1-2; a weak D match, TRBD1 (6 bases). The CDR3 runs 16 residues. In germline, CDR1 is LNHNV, CDR2 YYDKDF (reference sequence). Trimming removed 9 bases from V and 4 bases from J, with 24 bases in between. The DNA of the CDR3 is TGTGCCACGGAAGACAGGAATCTACCCCGGGGCTATGGCTACACCTTC. Protein: CATEDRNLPRGYGYTF.

This chain links TRBV10-3 with TRBJ1-2; D unresolved. The CDR3 totals 13 residues. The V gene lost 2 bases and the J gene lost 4 bases, with 8 bases spanning the gap. The germline V gene encodes CDR1 ENHRY and CDR2 SYGVKD. Written as DNA, the CDR3 is TGTGCCATCAGTGAGGGCCCCCTCTATGGCTACACCTTC. Translated, it gives CAISEGPLYGYTF.

The gene calls are TRBV30 and TRBJ1-5; D is uncertain. The V end lost 0 bases, the J end lost 4 bases, and 7 bases lay between the germline ends. The CDR3 loop spans 13 amino acids. CDR1 is GTSNPN and CDR2 is SVGIG in the germline V gene (reference sequence). In DNA, the CDR3 is TGTGCCTGGAGTGTAACCCAAAATCAGCCCCAGCATTTT. Translated: CAWSVTQNQPQHF. Variable domain in full (rest from reference TRBV30 and TRBJ1-5): SQTIHQWPATLVQPVGSPLSLECTVEGTSNPNLYWYRQAAGRGLQLLFYSVGIGQISSEVPQNLSASRPQDRQFILSSKKLLLSDSGFYLCAWSVTQNQPQHFGDGTRLSIL.

The CDR3 region is CASSQVSQGAYEQYF. For the CDR3, the DNA is TGCGCCAGCAGCCAGGTATCACAGGGAGCCTACGAGCAGTACTTC. The chain uses TRBV4-3 and TRBJ2-7, with D perhaps matching TRBD1 (6 bases). The ends were cut back, 3 bases at V and 2 bases at J, with 14 bases in the middle. This CDR3 comprises 15 residues. Germline CDR1 reads LGHNA; CDR2 reads YSLEER.

The rearrangement links TRBV27 to TRBJ2-5, with D maybe TRBD2 (5 bases). The V and J ends lost 6 bases and 1 base respectively, with 15 bases between them. This CDR3 contains 15 residues. Germline V gene data show CDR1 as MNHEY and CDR2 as SMNVEV (reference sequence). The CDR3 DNA follows: TGTGCCAGCAGAGAGCGGAGCGCCATCCAAGAGACCCAGTACTTC. Encoded protein: CASRERSAIQETQYF.